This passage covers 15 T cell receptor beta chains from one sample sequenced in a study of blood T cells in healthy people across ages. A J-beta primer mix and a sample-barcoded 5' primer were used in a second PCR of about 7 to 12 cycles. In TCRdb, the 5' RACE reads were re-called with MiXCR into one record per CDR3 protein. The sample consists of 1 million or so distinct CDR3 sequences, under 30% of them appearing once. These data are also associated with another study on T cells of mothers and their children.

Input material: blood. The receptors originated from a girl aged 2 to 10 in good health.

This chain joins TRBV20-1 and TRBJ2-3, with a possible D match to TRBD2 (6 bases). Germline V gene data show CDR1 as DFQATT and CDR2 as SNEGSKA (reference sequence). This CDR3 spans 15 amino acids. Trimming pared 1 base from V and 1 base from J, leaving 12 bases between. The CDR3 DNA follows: TGCAGTGCTAGAGCGGGGGTGACAGGCACAGATACGCAGTATTTT. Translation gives CSARAGVTGTDTQYF.

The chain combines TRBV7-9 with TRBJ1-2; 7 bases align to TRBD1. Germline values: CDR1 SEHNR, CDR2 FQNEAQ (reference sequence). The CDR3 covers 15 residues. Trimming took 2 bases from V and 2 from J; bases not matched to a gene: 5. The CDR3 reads CASSLTTGINYGYTF. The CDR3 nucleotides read TGTGCCAGCAGCTTAACGACAGGGATCAACTATGGCTACACCTTC.

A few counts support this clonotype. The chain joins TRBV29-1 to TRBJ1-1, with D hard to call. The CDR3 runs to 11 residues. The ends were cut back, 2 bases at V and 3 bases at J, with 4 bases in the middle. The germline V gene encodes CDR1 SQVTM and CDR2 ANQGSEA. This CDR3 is CSVESDTEAFF. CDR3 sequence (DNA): TGCAGCGTTGAATCGGACACTGAAGCTTTCTTT.

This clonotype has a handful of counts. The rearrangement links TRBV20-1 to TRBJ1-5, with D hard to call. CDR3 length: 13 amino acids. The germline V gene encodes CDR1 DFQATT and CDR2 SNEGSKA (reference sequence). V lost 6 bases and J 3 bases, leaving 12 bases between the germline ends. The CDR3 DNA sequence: TGCAGTGCCCGGGAACTCCTCAATCAGCCCCAGCATTTT. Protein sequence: CSARELLNQPQHF.

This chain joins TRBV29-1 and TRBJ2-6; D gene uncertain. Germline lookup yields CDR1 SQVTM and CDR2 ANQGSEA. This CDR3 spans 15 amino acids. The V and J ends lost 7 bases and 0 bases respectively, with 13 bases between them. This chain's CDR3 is CSAPDGHSGANVLTF. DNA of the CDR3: TGCAGCGCTCCGGACGGGCACTCTGGGGCCAACGTCCTGACTTTC.

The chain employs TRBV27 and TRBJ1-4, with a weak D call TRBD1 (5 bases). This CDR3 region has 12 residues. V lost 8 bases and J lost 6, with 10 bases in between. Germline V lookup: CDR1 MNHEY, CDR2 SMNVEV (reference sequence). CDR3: CASGAAHEKLFF. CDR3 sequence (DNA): TGTGCCAGCGGGGCAGCTCATGAAAAACTGTTTTTT.

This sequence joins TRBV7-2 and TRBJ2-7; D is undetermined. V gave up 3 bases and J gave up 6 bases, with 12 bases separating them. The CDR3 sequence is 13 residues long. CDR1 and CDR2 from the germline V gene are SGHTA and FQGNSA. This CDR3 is CASSLFFPAEQYF. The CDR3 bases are TGTGCCAGCAGCTTGTTCTTCCCGGCCGAGCAGTACTTC.

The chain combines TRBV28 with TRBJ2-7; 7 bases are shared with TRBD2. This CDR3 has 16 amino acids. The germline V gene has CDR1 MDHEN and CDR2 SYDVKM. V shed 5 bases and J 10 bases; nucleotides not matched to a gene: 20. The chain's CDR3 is CASSHTASGAKRTQYF. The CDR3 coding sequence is TGTGCCAGCAGTCACACGGCTAGCGGAGCCAAGAGAACCCAGTACTTC.

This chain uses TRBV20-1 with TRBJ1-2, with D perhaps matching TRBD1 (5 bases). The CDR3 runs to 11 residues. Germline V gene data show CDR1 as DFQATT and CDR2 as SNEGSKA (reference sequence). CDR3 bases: TGCGGGGGGGGGAGTAACTATGGCTACACCTTC. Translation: CGGGSNYGYTF.

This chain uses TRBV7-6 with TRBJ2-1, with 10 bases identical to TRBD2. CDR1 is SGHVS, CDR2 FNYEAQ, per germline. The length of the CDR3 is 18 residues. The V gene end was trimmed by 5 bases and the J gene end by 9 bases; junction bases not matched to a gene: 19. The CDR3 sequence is CASSPKATSGPQRGEQFF. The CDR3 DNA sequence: TGTGCCAGCAGCCCCAAGGCGACTAGCGGGCCCCAACGAGGTGAGCAGTTCTTC.

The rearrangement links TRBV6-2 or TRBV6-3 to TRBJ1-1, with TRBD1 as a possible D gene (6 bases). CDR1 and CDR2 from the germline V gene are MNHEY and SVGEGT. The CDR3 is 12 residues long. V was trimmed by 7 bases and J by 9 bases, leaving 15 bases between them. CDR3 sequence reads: CASIKDSAQAFF. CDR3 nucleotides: TGTGCCAGCATTAAGGACAGCGCCCAAGCTTTCTTT.

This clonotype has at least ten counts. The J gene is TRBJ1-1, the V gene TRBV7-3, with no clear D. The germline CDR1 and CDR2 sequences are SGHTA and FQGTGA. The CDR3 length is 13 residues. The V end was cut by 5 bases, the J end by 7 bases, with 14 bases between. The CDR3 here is CASSLRHDLEAFF. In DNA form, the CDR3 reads TGTGCCAGCAGCCTGAGACATGACCTTGAAGCTTTCTTT.

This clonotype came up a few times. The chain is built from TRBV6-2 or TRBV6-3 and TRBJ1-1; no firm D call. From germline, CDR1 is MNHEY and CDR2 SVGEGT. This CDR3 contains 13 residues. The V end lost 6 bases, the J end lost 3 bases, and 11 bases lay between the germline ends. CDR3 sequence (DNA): TGTGCCAGCAGCTCGAACGTGGACACTGAAGCTTTCTTT. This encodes CASSSNVDTEAFF.

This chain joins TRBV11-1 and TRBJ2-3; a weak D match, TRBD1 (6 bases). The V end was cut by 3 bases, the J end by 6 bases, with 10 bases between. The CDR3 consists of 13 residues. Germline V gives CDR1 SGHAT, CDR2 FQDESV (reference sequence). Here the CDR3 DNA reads TGTGCCAGCAGCTTCGCGAGGGGGGATACGCAGTATTTT. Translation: CASSFARGDTQYF.

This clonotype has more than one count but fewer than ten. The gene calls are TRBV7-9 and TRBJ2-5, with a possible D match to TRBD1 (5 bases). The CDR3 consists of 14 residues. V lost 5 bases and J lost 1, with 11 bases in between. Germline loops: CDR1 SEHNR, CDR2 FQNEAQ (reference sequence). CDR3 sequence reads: CASSADSLQETQYF. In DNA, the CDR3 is TGTGCCAGCAGCGCAGACAGCCTCCAAGAGACCCAGTACTTC.